Following are 8 T cell receptor beta chains from one sample sequenced in a study of blood T cells in healthy people across ages. A J-beta primer mix and a sample-barcoded 5' primer were used in a second PCR of about 6 to 12 cycles. MiXCR, applied by TCRdb to the 5' RACE reads, yields one record per CDR3 protein. This sample has 1.5 million to 2 million distinct CDR3 sequences, with about 49% found just once. Sequenced sample: blood. These receptors were collected from a woman aged 40 to 50 in good health.

The chain uses TRBV20-1 and TRBJ2-4; 7 bases are shared with TRBD1. The DNA end lines up better with TRBJ2-7; the J call may be wrong. CDR3 length: 15 residues. The germline V gene encodes CDR1 DFQATT and CDR2 SNEGSKA (reference sequence). The CDR3 reads CSAYSITGVRYEQYF. The DNA of the CDR3 is TGCAGTGCTTACTCAATAACAGGGGTAAGGTACGAGCAGTACTTC.

This clonotype was counted a few times. The chain recombines TRBV4-1 with TRBJ2-7, with D possibly called TRBD1 or TRBD2 (5 bases each). The V gene lost 4 bases and the J gene lost 0 bases, with 16 bases spanning the gap. CDR3 length: 16 amino acids. Germline CDR1 MGHRA, CDR2 YSYEKL. CDR3 loop: CASSLMGVLASYEQYF. CDR3 sequence (DNA): TGCGCCAGCAGCCTCATGGGGGTACTCGCCTCCTACGAGCAGTACTTC.

The chain is built from TRBV20-1 and TRBJ1-2; D may be TRBD1 (5 bases). The CDR3 consists of 12 residues. The ends were cut back, 7 bases at V and 3 bases at J, with 12 bases in the middle. Germline V gene data show CDR1 as DFQATT and CDR2 as SNEGSKA (reference sequence). The CDR3 loop reads CSVDPTDYGYTF. The CDR3, as DNA: TGCAGTGTGGATCCGACAGACTATGGCTACACCTTC.

The rearrangement joins TRBV6-4 to TRBJ2-6, with 9 bases matching TRBD1. The junction had 8 bases not matched to a gene; V was cut back by 6 bases and J by 2 bases. Germline CDR1 and CDR2: MRHNA and SNTAGT. The CDR3 runs 17 residues. CDR3 in DNA: TGTGCCAGCAGCCGGGACAGGGAAGGTGCTGGGGCCAACGTCCTGACTTTC. This encodes CASSRDREGAGANVLTF.

In its sample, this clonotype was seen a few times. The chain is built from TRBV7-2 and TRBJ2-7; 8 bases fit TRBD1. CDR3 length equals 18 residues. Germline V gene data show CDR1 as SGHTA and CDR2 as FQGNSA. Unmatched junction bases numbered 15, after V lost 4 bases and J lost 1 base. DNA for the CDR3: TGTGCCAGCAGCTCTGACTCCCTAGGACAGGGAATTTCCTACGAGCAGTACTTC. Its protein is CASSSDSLGQGISYEQYF. The entire variable domain, with the rest obtained from reference TRBV7-2 and TRBJ2-7, is as follows: GAGVSQSPSNKVTEKGKDVELRCDPISGHTALYWYRQSLGQGLEFLIYFQGNSAPDKSGLPSDRFSAERTGGSVSTLTIQRTQQEDSAVYLCASSSDSLGQGISYEQYFGPGTRLTVT.

The chain combines TRBV20-1 with TRBJ1-2, with D possibly being TRBD1 (6 bases). V lost 6 bases and J 4 bases, leaving 18 bases between the germline ends. Germline CDR1 DFQATT, CDR2 SNEGSKA (reference sequence). The CDR3 loop spans 14 amino acids. CDR3 DNA sequence: TGCAGTGCCCTAGAGGGGGGGGTCAGCTATGGCTACACCTTC. Its translation: CSALEGGVSYGYTF.

The CDR3 is CASSYRSGRKETQYF. DNA for the CDR3: TGTGCCAGCAGTTACCGTAGCGGGCGAAAGGAGACCCAGTACTTC. This sequence joins TRBV27 and TRBJ2-5; 7 positions match TRBD2. From germline, CDR1 is MNHEY and CDR2 SMNVEV (reference sequence). V was clipped by 4 bases and J by 5 bases; unmatched bases: 10. The CDR3 has 15 amino acids.

This clonotype was seen more than once but under ten times. The chain recombines TRBV24-1 with TRBJ2-1; weak D call: TRBD1 (6 bases). Per germline, CDR1 KGHDR and CDR2 SFDVKD. With 3 bases removed from V and 3 bases from J, the gap between germline ends came to 11 bases. The CDR3 extends over 15 amino acids. The CDR3 loop reads CATSDRTELYNEQFF. CDR3 nucleotides: TGTGCCACCAGTGATCGGACAGAGCTCTACAATGAGCAGTTCTTC.